The clone carrying this TCR beta chain has only a few counts. These data come from a study of blood T cell repertoires in COVID-19. For the study at large: Samples representing acute and convalescent COVID-19 were sourced from the United States, Italy and Spain. In each case, the material was cDNA or gDNA derived from T cells, B-cell-depleted T cells, or PBMCs.

In the source study's methods: The authors estimated nucleated cell counts from reference gene primer amplification. Produced via immunoSEQ multiplex PCR; TCRdb's table is partial and in-frame only. V and J calls and clone size are as listed in that table; D and trimming were resolved from the DNA. This table holds over 85,000 clones, approximately 80% found once. V lost 3 bases, J lost 8 bases, and 4 bases stayed unmatched. From germline, CDR1 is SEHNR and CDR2 FQNEAQ (reference sequence). There are 13 residues in the CDR3. This receptor was taken from a man aged 60 to 75 with active or convalescent COVID-19. The chain is built from TRBV7-9 and TRBJ2-1; TRBD2 matches 7 bases. Material for sequencing was peripheral blood. The CDR3 DNA sequence: TGTGCCAGCAGCTTGCGTCGGGGGGATGAGCAGTTCTTC. The encoded protein is CASSLRRGDEQFF.